This T cell receptor beta chain was captured in a study of beta chain features in type 1 diabetes. Regarding the study as a whole: Researchers report that Type 1 diabetes patients had moderately but significantly shorter TCRB CDR3s across all four CD4+ subsets. TCRB rearrangement may or may not be influenced by HLA type; here this remained unresolved.

About this clone itself: Its antigen is unknown.

Per the germline V gene, CDR1 is SGHAT and CDR2 is FQDESV (reference sequence). The CDR3 loop spans 14 amino acids. The V end was cut by 5 bases, the J end by 1 base, with 10 bases between. The sequenced template was cDNA made from the entire isolated RNA. Assay used: immunoSEQ multiplex PCR; TCRdb lists only in-frame clones, some missing. The data hold a few hundred thousand clones, with roughly a tenth observed a single time. The sample taken for sequencing was naive CD4+ T cells from blood. This receptor was identified in a man aged 25 to 45 with type 1 diabetes. The chain links TRBV11-1 to TRBJ2-3, with D unclear. This chain's CDR3 is CASSPRLGTDTQYF. The CDR3 nucleotides read TGTGCCAGCAGCCCCCGGTTGGGCACAGATACGCAGTATTTT.